The clone carrying this T cell receptor (delta chain) was counted many times. This sequence is one base from a far larger clone and is likely a read error. The sample holds other DNA sequences that translate to the same CDR3. TCRdb re-analyzed the multiplex PCR reads via CATT. The sample holds tens of thousands of delta-chain clones, 1.7% seen once. The germline gives CDR1 TVYSNPD, CDR2 GDNSRS (reference sequence). Unmatched junction bases numbered 11, after V lost 2 bases and J lost 2 bases. There are 16 residues in the CDR3. Vgamma9/Vdelta2+ and Vdelta2-negative gammadelta T cells were flow-sorted from PBMC for bulk sequencing. The source of the sample is a study of γδ T cells in repeated Plasmodium falciparum infection.

V usage is TRDV3 and J usage is TRDJ1; 10 bases agree with TRDD3. The clonotype comes from a pool of human donors (malaria-infected and uninfected, not separated). Sequencing was carried out using gamma-delta T cells from blood. CDR3 amino acids: CAFFMTLLGDTDKLIF. The CDR3 DNA sequence: TGTGCCTTTTTTATGACTTTACTGGGGGATACCGATAAACTCATCTTT.